This TCR beta chain emerged from a study of cytotoxic CD8 clonotypes in ibrutinib-treated CLL (dated by TCRdb to the early 2020s). With respect to the entire study: The cohort included roughly 15 treatment-naive and approximately twelve relapsed/refractory patients; 17 were IGHV unmutated. Partial responses were observed in 24 patients and complete responses in 2; after a median follow-up of around 68 months, remission was maintained in 15 or so patients and progression was observed in 12. Response samples were taken after a median of approximately 13 months on treatment, ranging from about 6 to 40 months. On average, each sample yielded hundreds of thousands of productive templates and tens of thousands of productive rearrangements. Of the 80 to 95 participants in the trial, about 25 had longitudinal samples available. Cryopreserved peripheral blood mononuclear cells were obtained before treatment, at response, and at either sustained remission or disease progression. Every remission and progressive disease sample was obtained while ibrutinib was still being received by the patients.

On this clone: Its binding antigen is unknown. The sample holds no much larger clone one base away, and base qualities are not on file.

Trimming takes 6 bases off V and 2 bases off J; junction bases not matched to a gene: 8. According to the germline V gene, CDR1 reads SNHLY and CDR2 reads FYNNEI. The CDR3, from cysteine to phenylalanine, totals 15 residues. The sequence is cut down to CDR3 DNA, 45 bases in frame from base 1. The time point label for this specimen denotes: 20 to 30 months on ibrutinib. For TCR beta library preparation, about 2.1 micrograms of genomic DNA were extracted from the cryopreserved PBMCs. Longitudinal blood samples from CLL patients receiving ibrutinib monotherapy were subjected to high-throughput TCR beta sequencing. The patients took part in an open-label, single-center phase 2 trial of ibrutinib monotherapy. Here is what the overall study found, with its caveats: Clonality increased at ibrutinib response, stayed stable in sustained remission, and fell back toward baseline at progression. Sampling times were not matched between sustained-remission and progressing patients, and lymph node repertoires were not studied. Public clonotypes were rare and either shrank or stayed stable during treatment, and the rise in clonality at ibrutinib response reflected expansion of private clonotypes. At baseline, clonality was higher than in age-matched healthy donors and showed a strong correlation with circulating CD8+ T-cell counts.

On a MiSeq, deep resolution sequencing aimed for a depth between 1 in 1 million and 1 in 200,000 T cells, with each clonotype covered 10x on average. The immunoSEQ hsTCRB Kit was used to generate TCR beta libraries. In the paper's pipeline: The data were analyzed with ImmunoSEQ Analyzer and ImmunoSEQ Data Assistant, and V, D and J gene assignments followed IMGT definitions. Clonality was computed as one minus normalized Shannon entropy of productive rearrangement frequencies, ranging from 0 to 1. Public clonotype analysis was restricted to overrepresented clonotypes comprising at least 0.05% of each patient's repertoire. Approximately 12 age-matched healthy donor repertoires from immuneACCESS were used as controls for clonality. TCRdb carries this immuneACCESS record with in-frame sequences only. Its versions omit some clonotypes, under half of them owing to an unresolved V gene in the studies checked, with the rest unexplained. For V, J and clone size, that table is used; D and trimming come from the DNA. The sample includes approximately 200,000 clones, with 72% observed a single time. The ten largest clones represent over 10% of the sample.

The receptor comes from a human donor with chronic lymphocytic leukemia. The material was PBMCs, obtained after 24 months of ibrutinib treatment. The rearrangement joined TRBV2 to TRBJ2-3, and TRBD1 aligns with 7 junction nucleotides. The DNA sequence reads TGTGCCAGCAGGACAGGGCGCTTTCTCACAGATACGCAGTATTTT. This sequence encodes CASRTGRFLTDTQYF. Supplemented by the reference TRBV2 and TRBJ2-3 proteins around the CDR3, the complete variable domain is EPEVTQTPSHQVTQMGQEVILRCVPISNHLYFYWYRQILGQKVEFLVSFYNNEISEKSEIFDDQFSVERPDGSNFTLKIRSTKLEDSAMYFCASRTGRFLTDTQYFGPGTRLTVL.